Below are 24 T cell receptor beta chains sequenced from a single sample in a study of graft-versus-host responses after intestinal transplantation. Measured with immunoSEQ multiplex PCR; TCRdb has only the in-frame clones, and not every one. The sample consists of around 100,000 clones, roughly 92% of them appearing once. No cognate antigen is known for these TCRs. The source was unstimulated CD4+ T cells sorted from spleen or lymph node cells, collected before transplant. Receptors originate from a human donor who was the organ donor for an intestinal transplant.

This chain connects TRBV5-4 to TRBJ2-5; D call uncertain. The end of the DNA aligns better with TRBJ2-7, so the J call may be wrong. The CDR3 consists of 13 residues. Germline V CDR1 and CDR2: SGHNT, YYREEE (reference sequence). DNA for the CDR3: TGTGCCAGCAGCCTGGACCTGTCCTACGAGCAGTACTTC. It translates to CASSLDLSYEQYF.

Turning to this clone: Other nucleotide sequences in the sample specify the same CDR3. The genes are TRBV5-1 and TRBJ2-2, with TRBD1 as a possible D gene (5 bases). Germline values: CDR1 SGHRS, CDR2 YFSETQ. The V gene lost 3 bases and the J gene lost 10 bases, with 22 bases spanning the gap. This CDR3 spans 16 amino acids. The CDR3 loop reads CASSWKGPAQSEELFF. The CDR3 region has the DNA TGCGCCAGCAGCTGGAAGGGGCCAGCTCAATCGGAGGAGCTGTTTTTT.

This clone appeared once. The chain is built from TRBV27 and TRBJ2-5; D not certain. In germline, CDR1 is MNHEY, CDR2 SMNVEV (reference sequence). There are 10 residues in the CDR3. The V end was cut by 2 bases, the J end by 5 bases, with 0 bases between. Written as DNA, the CDR3 is TGTGCCAGCAGTTTAGAGACCCAGTACTTC. It yields the protein CASSLETQYF.

V is TRBV30 and J is TRBJ1-2; D perhaps matches TRBD1 (5 bases). V was cut by 1 base and J by 0 bases, with 12 bases left in between. The CDR3 has 15 amino acids. Germline V gives CDR1 GTSNPN, CDR2 SVGIG (reference sequence). As DNA, the CDR3 is TGTGCCTGGAGTGCAGGGACCGATGCTAACTATGGCTACACCTTC. It is translated as CAWSAGTDANYGYTF.

This chain joins TRBV4-1 and TRBJ2-1, with unresolved D. CDR3 size: 14 residues. The V gene's germline CDR1 is MGHRA and CDR2 YSYEKL. V lost 3 bases to trimming and J lost 9 bases, with 15 bases between them. The CDR3 bases are TGCGCCAGCAGCCACAACTACGCCCCAGCTGAGCAGTTCTTC. Translated: CASSHNYAPAEQFF.

This sequence joins TRBV7-2 and TRBJ2-7; 8 bases match TRBD2. The J segment lost 4 bases and the V segment lost 1 base, leaving 9 bases of the junction unmatched. The CDR3 sequence is 16 residues long. Germline assignment: CDR1 SGHTA and CDR2 FQGNSA. The CDR3 is CASSLGWGKRGYEQYF. The CDR3 nucleotides read TGTGCCAGCAGCTTAGGTTGGGGAAAGCGGGGGTACGAGCAGTACTTC.

The chain uses TRBV19 and TRBJ1-1; D not certain. Trimming removed 6 bases from V and 3 bases from J, with 17 bases in between. Germline lookup yields CDR1 LNHDA and CDR2 SQIVND (reference sequence). The CDR3 is 15 residues long. In nucleotides, the CDR3 is TGTGCCAGTAGCAGGAGCGTCGGGGTGTACACTGAAGCTTTCTTT. Its protein is CASSRSVGVYTEAFF.

The chain links TRBV7-7 to TRBJ2-5, with D possibly being TRBD1 or TRBD2 (6 bases each). This CDR3 region has 17 residues. From germline, CDR1 is SSHAT and CDR2 FNYEAQ (reference sequence). V was clipped by 5 bases and J by 4 bases, with 23 bases between them. As DNA, the CDR3 is TGTGCCAGCAGCCCGAGGCACTTAGGGGGGCGCGGAGAGACCCAGTACTTC. It specifies CASSPRHLGGRGETQYF.

The table lists this clone with a count of one. This chain uses TRBV6-5 with TRBJ1-1; a possible D gene is TRBD1 (6 bases). Germline CDR1 reads MNHEY; CDR2 reads SVGAGI. Trimming shortened V by 11 bases and J by 1 base, and 14 bases separated the two germline ends. The CDR3 runs 13 residues. The CDR3 protein is CAALGTRNTEAFF. The CDR3 DNA follows: TGTGCCGCACTCGGGACACGGAACACTGAAGCTTTCTTT.

The rearrangement joins TRBV6-1 to TRBJ1-1, with D perhaps matching TRBD1 (6 bases). In germline, CDR1 is MNHNS, CDR2 SASEGT. The CDR3 loop spans 13 amino acids. V lost 4 bases to trimming and J lost 3 bases, with 9 bases between them. The CDR3 loop reads CASSGGAHTEAFF. Written as DNA, the CDR3 is TGTGCCAGCAGTGGGGGGGCGCACACTGAAGCTTTCTTT.

CDR3 bases: TGTGCCAGCAGCTTGGGGCCTAAAGGGAGCGAGCAGTACTTC. Translation: CASSLGPKGSEQYF. The chain is built from TRBV11-1 and TRBJ2-7; possibly TRBD1 or TRBD2 for D (5 bases each). V gave up 3 bases and J gave up 6 bases, with 15 bases separating them. The germline V gene encodes CDR1 SGHAT and CDR2 FQDESV (reference sequence). There are 14 residues in the CDR3.

The chain links TRBV6-6 to TRBJ2-1, with D uncertain. Germline CDR1 and CDR2: MNHNY and SVGAGI (reference sequence). The CDR3 contains 13 residues. V was trimmed by 8 bases and J by 0 bases, leaving 8 bases between them. In DNA form, the CDR3 reads TGTGCCAGCTCCCAAGGCTCCTACAATGAGCAGTTCTTC. This gives the protein CASSQGSYNEQFF.

The chain combines TRBV11-2 with TRBJ2-5; D call uncertain. There are 13 residues in the CDR3. Deletions cut 3 bases from V and 1 base from J, with 6 bases between. Germline V gene sequence: CDR1 SGHAT, CDR2 FQNNGV. CDR3 in DNA: TGTGCCAGCAGCTTCTATCTCCAAGAGACCCAGTACTTC. This encodes CASSFYLQETQYF.

This clone has a handful of counts. The chain recombines TRBV6-5 with TRBJ2-2, with D perhaps matching TRBD1 or TRBD2 (6 bases each). Trimming stripped 2 bases from V and 8 bases from J, with 18 bases between. The CDR3 is 16 residues long. Per germline, CDR1 MNHEY and CDR2 SVGAGI. CDR3 residues: CASSYTTKGGWGELFF. Here the CDR3 DNA reads TGTGCCAGCAGTTACACAACCAAAGGGGGGTGGGGGGAGCTGTTTTTT.

Here the CDR3 DNA reads TGCGCCAGCAGCTTGGCCAGGGGGGTAATAGCTGAAGCTTTCTTT. Translation gives CASSLARGVIAEAFF. The V call is TRBV5-1, the J call TRBJ1-1; 7 positions match TRBD1. The trim removed 0 bases at V and 6 bases at J, leaving 8 bases unmatched. The CDR3 loop spans 15 amino acids. Germline CDR1 is SGHRS and CDR2 is YFSETQ.

The chain employs TRBV7-2 and TRBJ1-2; D gene unclear. Germline CDR1 reads SGHTA; CDR2 reads FQGNSA. The V gene lost 0 bases and the J gene lost 4 bases, with 6 bases spanning the gap. There are 13 residues in the CDR3. CDR3 loop: CASSLAGAYGYTF. CDR3 DNA sequence: TGTGCCAGCAGCTTAGCCGGTGCCTATGGCTACACCTTC. The full variable domain, with the rest looked up from reference TRBV7-2 and TRBJ1-2, is GAGVSQSPSNKVTEKGKDVELRCDPISGHTALYWYRQSLGQGLEFLIYFQGNSAPDKSGLPSDRFSAERTGGSVSTLTIQRTQQEDSAVYLCASSLAGAYGYTFGSGTRLTVV.

The DNA for the CDR3 is TGTGCCAGTAGTGCGGGACTAGCGGGTCCAAGCCTATTTCGAACAGATACGCAGTATTTT. Translating it yields CASSAGLAGPSLFRTDTQYF. The chain is built from TRBV19 and TRBJ2-3; 12 nucleotides agree with TRBD2. V lost 5 bases and J lost 3; bases outside the gene matches: 18. The germline CDR1 and CDR2 sequences are LNHDA and SQIVND (reference sequence). The CDR3 totals 20 residues.

This chain joins TRBV28 and TRBJ2-2; TRBD2 aligns across 9 bases. With V trimmed by 8 bases and J by 2 bases, 3 bases remained unmatched. CDR1 is MDHEN, CDR2 SYDVKM, per germline. The CDR3 has 14 amino acids. The chain's CDR3 is CASRLADNTGELFF. The CDR3 nucleotides are TGTGCCAGCCGACTAGCGGACAACACCGGGGAGCTGTTTTTT.

This clone was observed a few times. This chain links TRBV19 with TRBJ2-7, with D hard to call. The germline V gene encodes CDR1 LNHDA and CDR2 SQIVND (reference sequence). CDR3 size: 11 residues. The V end lost 5 bases, the J end lost 5 bases, and 7 bases lay between the germline ends. The CDR3 nucleotides read TGTGCCAGTAGTCAAGGCCACGAGCAGTACTTC. This gives the protein CASSQGHEQYF. The variable domain in full, completed from reference TRBV19 and TRBJ2-7, reads DGGITQSPKYLFRKEGQNVTLSCEQNLNHDAMYWYRQDPGQGLRLIYYSQIVNDFQKGDIAEGYSVSREKKESFPLTVTSAQKNPTAFYLCASSQGHEQYFGPGTRLTVT.

This clone was seen only a few times. This chain joins TRBV7-9 and TRBJ2-1; the D gene is possibly TRBD1 (5 bases). V lost 5 bases and J lost 10, with 15 bases in between. CDR1 and CDR2 from the germline V gene are SEHNR and FQNEAQ (reference sequence). This CDR3 has 13 amino acids. The CDR3: CASSGPKGEEQFF. CDR3 DNA sequence: TGTGCCAGCAGCGGGCCAAAAGGGGAAGAGCAGTTCTTC.

This chain connects TRBV29-1 to TRBJ2-5; possibly TRBD1 or TRBD2 for D (6 bases each). V gave up 6 bases and J gave up 5 bases, with 10 bases separating them. Germline assignment: CDR1 SQVTM and CDR2 ANQGSEA. This CDR3 contains 11 residues. This CDR3 reads CSVGGRETQYF. CDR3 DNA sequence: TGCAGCGTAGGGGGGCGGGAGACCCAGTACTTC.

The rearrangement joins TRBV6-5 to TRBJ2-4, with TRBD1 matching 9 bases. Germline CDR1 reads MNHEY; CDR2 reads SVGAGI. There are 14 residues in the CDR3. Trimming cost V 6 bases and J 6 bases; bases outside gene matches: 6. The CDR3 loop reads CASRTDRGSNIQYF. In DNA form, the CDR3 reads TGTGCCAGCAGAACGGACAGGGGATCAAACATTCAGTACTTC.

The chain has TRBV27 and TRBJ1-2; 8 positions agree with TRBD1. The CDR3 consists of 15 residues. Germline CDR1 is MNHEY and CDR2 is SMNVEV (reference sequence). J lost 4 bases, V lost 5 bases, and 9 bases had no gene match. The CDR3 loop is CASSPILQGGYGYTF. CDR3 nucleotide sequence: TGTGCCAGCAGTCCAATACTACAGGGGGGCTATGGCTACACCTTC.

The chain employs TRBV4-1 and TRBJ2-7; 8 bases align to TRBD1. The germline V gene has CDR1 MGHRA and CDR2 YSYEKL. Trimming removed 1 base from V and 3 bases from J; junction bases left unmatched: 2. The CDR3 runs to 14 residues. CDR3 nucleotides: TGCGCCAGCAGCCAAGGACAGGGGTACTACGAGCAGTACTTC. Residues: CASSQGQGYYEQYF.